This TCR beta chain was sequenced in a study of blood T cell repertoires in COVID-19. Assay used: immunoSEQ multiplex PCR; TCRdb lists only in-frame clones, some missing. The sample shows around 120,000 clones, around 79% of them seen only once. Sequencing used peripheral blood. This sequence was found in a man between 70 and 80 years old with acute or convalescent COVID-19.

The CDR3 loop is CASSEGQPRSGYTF. The CDR3 DNA reads TGTGCCAGCAGTGAGGGACAGCCAAGGAGTGGCTACACCTTC. This chain connects TRBV9 to TRBJ1-2, with 7 bases matching TRBD1. Per the germline V gene, CDR1 is SGDLS and CDR2 is YYNGEE. This CDR3 has 14 amino acids. With V trimmed by 5 bases and J by 7 bases, 11 bases remained unmatched.